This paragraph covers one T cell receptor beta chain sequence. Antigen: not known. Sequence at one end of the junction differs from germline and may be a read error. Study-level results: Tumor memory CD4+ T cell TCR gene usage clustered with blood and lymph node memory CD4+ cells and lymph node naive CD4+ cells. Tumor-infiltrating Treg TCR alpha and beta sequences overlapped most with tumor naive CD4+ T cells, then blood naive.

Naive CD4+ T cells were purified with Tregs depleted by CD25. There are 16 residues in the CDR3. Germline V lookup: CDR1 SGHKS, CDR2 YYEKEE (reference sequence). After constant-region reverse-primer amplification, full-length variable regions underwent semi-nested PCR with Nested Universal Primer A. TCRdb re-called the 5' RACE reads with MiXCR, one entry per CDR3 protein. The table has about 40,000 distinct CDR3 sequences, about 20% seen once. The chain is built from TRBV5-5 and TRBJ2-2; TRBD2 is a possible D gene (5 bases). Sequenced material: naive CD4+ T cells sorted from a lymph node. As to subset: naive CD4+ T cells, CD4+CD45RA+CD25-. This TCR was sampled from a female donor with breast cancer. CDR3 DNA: TGTGCCAGCAGCCTTCACCCCACCAGACTCACCGGGAAGCTGTTTTTT. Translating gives CASSLHPTRLTGKLFF.